These 17 T cell receptor beta chains were all obtained from the same sample, sequenced in a study of cytomegalovirus exposure and HLA in healthy donors (dated by TCRdb to 2015 to 2018). Library preparation was by the immunoSEQ multiplex PCR assay. For the multiplex PCR, a mixture combining 60 forward primers for TCR Vbeta segments and 13 reverse primers for TCR Jbeta segments was used. Imported from immuneACCESS, the table was reduced by TCRdb to in-frame sequences with V and J called. These copies leave out some clones; in studies compared against another copy, an unresolved V gene accounts for under half, and the cause of the remainder is not known. The sample table contains about 130,000 clones; only one count was recorded for 6.5% to 9.5% of them. The top ten constitute 4.5% to 7% of the sample. The sample taken for sequencing was PBMCs. All receptors come from a middle-aged man in good health and CMV-seronegative.

This clone was found a few times. This chain joins TRBV7-3 and TRBJ2-5, with a weak D call TRBD1 (6 bases). Germline lookup yields CDR1 SGHTA and CDR2 FQGTGA. The V end was cut by 2 bases, the J end by 2 bases, with 6 bases between. The CDR3 spans 13 residues. The CDR3 sequence is CASSLGQQETQYF. CDR3 coding DNA: TGTGCCAGCAGCTTAGGACAGCAAGAGACCCAGTACTTC. Using reference TRBV7-3 and TRBJ2-5 for the parts outside the CDR3, the full variable domain is GAGVSQTPSNKVTEKGKYVELRCDPISGHTALYWYRQSLGQGPEFLIYFQGTGAADDSGLPNDRFFAVRPEGSVSTLKIQRTERGDSAVYLCASSLGQQETQYFGPGTRLLVL.

This clone has more than one count but fewer than ten. The rearrangement joins TRBV5-1 to TRBJ2-3; D ambiguous. The CDR3 sequence is 14 residues long. Germline V gives CDR1 SGHRS, CDR2 YFSETQ. V was pared by 4 bases and J by 6 bases, with 15 bases between. CDR3 nucleotides: TGCGCCAGCAGCCTCCCCGGAGAAGCCGATACGCAGTATTTT. This translates into CASSLPGEADTQYF.

To note about this clone: Other DNA sequences in this sample translate to the same CDR3. The V and J genes are TRBV5-4 and TRBJ2-5; tentatively, D is TRBD1 (5 bases). Per germline, CDR1 SGHNT and CDR2 YYREEE (reference sequence). Trimming pared 0 bases from V and 4 bases from J, leaving 7 bases between. The CDR3 spans 13 residues. CDR3 in DNA: TGTGCCAGCAGCTTGGGGGGCGGAGAGACCCAGTACTTC. Its translation: CASSLGGGETQYF.

This clone came up a few times. CDR3 sequence (DNA): TGTGCCAGCAGCTCGCAGGGTTTTGAAGCTTTCTTT. This sequence encodes CASSSQGFEAFF. The chain employs TRBV7-8 and TRBJ1-1; D is possibly TRBD1 (5 bases). The CDR3 covers 12 residues. V was trimmed by 4 bases and J by 7 bases, leaving 10 bases between them. Germline CDR1 and CDR2: SGHVS and FQNEAQ.

This clone has just a few counts. The chain has TRBV7-6 and TRBJ1-4; 10 bases line up with TRBD1. Germline V gene data show CDR1 as SGHVS and CDR2 as FNYEAQ. The CDR3 totals 17 residues. The ends lost 2 bases at V and 5 bases at J; junction bases unmatched: 8. The CDR3 DNA reads TGTGCCAGCAGCTTAAGCGGGACAGGGGTCGGGAATGAAAAACTGTTTTTT. Its translation is CASSLSGTGVGNEKLFF. Based on the CDR3 plus reference TRBV7-6 and TRBJ1-4, the full variable domain is GAGVSQSPRYKVTKRGQDVALRCDPISGHVSLYWYRQALGQGPEFLTYFNYEAQQDKSGLPNDRFSAERPEGSISTLTIQRTEQRDSAMYRCASSLSGTGVGNEKLFFGSGTQLSVL.

This clone was found a few times. The CDR3 sequence is CATSRARGSYTEAFF. CDR3 in DNA: TGTGCCACCAGCAGAGCTAGAGGGAGTTACACTGAAGCTTTCTTT. The chain joins TRBV15 to TRBJ1-1; no clear D gene. The V gene lost 1 base and the J gene lost 3 bases, with 12 bases spanning the gap. The CDR3 has 15 amino acids. Germline V gene data show CDR1 as LNHNV and CDR2 as YYDKDF (reference sequence).

This chain links TRBV5-1 with TRBJ2-1; 12 nucleotides line up with TRBD2. The CDR3 loop spans 15 amino acids. J was trimmed by 5 bases and V by 5 bases; bases with no gene match: 5. Germline V lookup: CDR1 SGHRS, CDR2 YFSETQ. This CDR3 is CASRRTSGVDNEQFF. The DNA of the CDR3 is TGCGCCAGCAGGCGGACTAGCGGGGTCGACAATGAGCAGTTCTTC.

This clone was found a few times. The rearrangement joins TRBV9 to TRBJ1-4, with D unclear. V lost 4 bases and J 3 bases, leaving 19 bases between the germline ends. The CDR3 has 17 residues. From germline, CDR1 is SGDLS and CDR2 YYNGEE. The CDR3 nucleotides read TGTGCCAGCAGCCCTTGGGAGGGAAGAGGGTCTAATGAAAAACTGTTTTTT. This translates into CASSPWEGRGSNEKLFF.

The rearrangement joins TRBV7-2 to TRBJ2-7; no firm D call. This CDR3 has 14 amino acids. Between the trimmed V and J ends, which lost 1 base and 2 bases, there was a span of 9 bases. The V gene's germline CDR1 is SGHTA and CDR2 FQGNSA. DNA for the CDR3: TGTGCCAGCAGCTTAGTCCAGCAGGCCTACGAGCAGTACTTC. Amino acids: CASSLVQQAYEQYF.

V is TRBV5-1 and J is TRBJ1-6; perhaps TRBD1 as D (6 bases). CDR1 and CDR2 from the germline V gene are SGHRS and YFSETQ. This CDR3 spans 13 amino acids. Trimming shortened V by 2 bases and J by 7 bases, and 7 bases separated the two germline ends. The CDR3 region has the DNA TGCGCCAGCAGCTTACAGGGCAATTCACCCCTCCACTTT. Amino acid sequence: CASSLQGNSPLHF. The whole variable domain, remainder taken from reference TRBV5-1 and TRBJ1-6, is KAGVTQTPRYLIKTRGQQVTLSCSPISGHRSVSWYQQTPGQGLQFLFEYFSETQRNKGNFPGRFSGRQFSNSRSEMNVSTLELGDSALYLCASSLQGNSPLHFGNGTRLTVT.

The V gene is TRBV7-2, the J gene TRBJ1-3; D is unclear. V was shortened by 3 bases and J by 4 bases, with 7 bases between the two germline ends. Germline V gives CDR1 SGHTA, CDR2 FQGNSA. The length of the CDR3 is 13 residues. CDR3 residues: CASSFPEGNTIYF. The CDR3 nucleotides read TGTGCCAGCAGCTTCCCGGAGGGAAACACCATATATTTT.

This clone has just a few counts. The V and J genes are TRBV14 and TRBJ1-2, with no clear D. The CDR3 length is 16 residues. Per the germline V gene, CDR1 is SGHDN and CDR2 is FVKESK. The V gene lost 0 bases and the J gene lost 8 bases, with 19 bases spanning the gap. CDR3 coding DNA: TGTGCCAGCAGCCAAGATACCGGCCGGGGATGGCGAGGCTACACCTTC. Amino acid sequence: CASSQDTGRGWRGYTF.

The chain links TRBV4-1 to TRBJ1-4; maybe TRBD1 (5 bases). This CDR3 has 11 residues. Germline assignment: CDR1 MGHRA and CDR2 YSYEKL. The V and J ends lost 1 base and 14 bases respectively, with 8 bases between them. The chain's CDR3 is CASSQGRDLFF. The CDR3 bases are TGCGCCAGCAGCCAAGGGAGGGACCTGTTTTTT.

This clone was detected a few times. The CDR3 sequence is CASSLEGFIGTGELFF. Written as DNA, the CDR3 is TGCGCCAGCAGCTTGGAGGGGTTCATTGGAACCGGGGAGCTGTTTTTT. The chain is built from TRBV5-1 and TRBJ2-2; D may be TRBD1 (5 bases). V was shortened by 0 bases and J by 5 bases, with 14 bases between the two germline ends. Germline CDR1 is SGHRS and CDR2 is YFSETQ. The length of the CDR3 is 16 residues.

The CDR3 sequence is CASSIRGIVWEQYF. CDR3 nucleotide sequence: TGTGCCAGTAGTATCAGGGGTATTGTGTGGGAGCAGTACTTC. V is TRBV19 and J is TRBJ2-7, with D possibly TRBD1 on 6 matching bases. The CDR3 totals 14 residues. V was shortened by 3 bases and J by 7 bases, with 16 bases between the two germline ends. From germline, CDR1 is LNHDA and CDR2 SQIVND (reference sequence). Filled out from reference TRBV19 and TRBJ2-7, the complete variable domain reads DGGITQSPKYLFRKEGQNVTLSCEQNLNHDAMYWYRQDPGQGLRLIYYSQIVNDFQKGDIAEGYSVSREKKESFPLTVTSAQKNPTAFYLCASSIRGIVWEQYFGPGTRLTVT.

This chain's CDR3 is CASSGSPNQPQHF. The CDR3 DNA is TGTGCCAGCTCAGGCAGTCCCAATCAGCCCCAGCATTTT. J is TRBJ1-5 and V is TRBV18; no clear D gene. Germline V lookup: CDR1 KGHSH, CDR2 LQKENI. Trimming left V 5 bases short and J 3 bases short, with 8 bases between. The CDR3 is 13 amino acids. The full variable domain, in which reference TRBV18 and TRBJ1-5 provide the parts outside the CDR3, is NAGVMQNPRHLVRRRGQEARLRCSPMKGHSHVYWYRQLPEEGLKFMVYLQKENIIDESGMPKERFSAEFPKEGPSILRIQQVVRGDSAAYFCASSGSPNQPQHFGDGTRLSIL.

In the case of this clone: Other DNA sequences of this sample code for an identical CDR3. The chain joins TRBV6-6 to TRBJ1-1; TRBD1 might be the D (6 bases). This CDR3 is built from 13 residues. Trimming stripped 7 bases from V and 5 bases from J, with 14 bases between. Germline loops: CDR1 MNHNY, CDR2 SVGAGI (reference sequence). The CDR3 bases are TGTGCCAGCAACGAGAGAGGGGGTACTGAAGCTTTCTTT. This codes for CASNERGGTEAFF.